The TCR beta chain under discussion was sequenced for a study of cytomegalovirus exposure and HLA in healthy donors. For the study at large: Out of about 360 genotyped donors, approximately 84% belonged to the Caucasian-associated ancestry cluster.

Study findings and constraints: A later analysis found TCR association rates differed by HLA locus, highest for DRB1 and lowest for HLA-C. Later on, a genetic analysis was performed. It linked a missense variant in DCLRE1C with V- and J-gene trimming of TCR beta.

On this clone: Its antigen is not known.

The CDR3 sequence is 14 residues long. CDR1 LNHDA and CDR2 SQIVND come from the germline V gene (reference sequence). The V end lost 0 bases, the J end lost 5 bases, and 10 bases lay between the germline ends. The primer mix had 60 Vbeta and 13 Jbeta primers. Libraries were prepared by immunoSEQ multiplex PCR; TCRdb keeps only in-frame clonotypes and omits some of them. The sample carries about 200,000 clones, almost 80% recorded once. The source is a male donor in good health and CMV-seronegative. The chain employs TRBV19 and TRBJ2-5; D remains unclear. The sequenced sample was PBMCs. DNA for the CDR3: TGTGCCAGTAGTATAGAAGAGAGGTTTGAGACCCAGTACTTC. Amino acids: CASSIEERFETQYF.